A selection of T cell receptor beta chains follows, all from one sample in a study of graft-versus-host responses after intestinal transplantation. Assay used: immunoSEQ multiplex PCR; TCRdb lists only in-frame clones, some missing. In the table there are around 10,000 clones, around 93% of which are singletons. The source material was PBMCs, sampled nearly 70 days after transplant. These receptors all come from a human patient who received an intestinal transplant, so some T cells may come from the graft donor. CDR3s include the opening cysteine and the closing phenylalanine or tryptophan. A D gene is named only where the DNA matches it firmly. Size is omitted from some rows. Given values are once, few, many or a class for expanded clones.

V,size,D,J,CDR3,DNA
TRBV28,NA,NA,TRBJ2-1,CASLPTGPSYNEQFF,TGTGCCAGTCTGCCTACAGGGCCCTCCTACAATGAGCAGTTCTTC
TRBV19,NA,TRBD1,TRBJ1-5,CASSLQTGDQPQHF,TGTGCCAGTAGTCTGCAGACAGGGGATCAGCCCCAGCATTTT
TRBV28,NA,TRBD1,TRBJ2-7,CASSPSRDRVETYEQYF,TGTGCCAGCAGTCCGTCCCGGGACAGGGTTGAGACCTACGAGCAGTACTTC
TRBV7-6,NA,NA,TRBJ2-7,CASSLSPAAGADSYEQYF,TGTGCCAGCAGCTTGAGCCCCGCGGCAGGGGCCGACTCCTACGAGCAGTACTTC
TRBV28,NA,NA,TRBJ1-1,CATEKYSTAFF,TGTGCCACCGAGAAATACAGCACAGCTTTCTTT
TRBV5-1,NA,TRBD2,TRBJ2-1,CASSLVPSGTPSHEQFF,TGCGCCAGCAGCTTGGTGCCTAGCGGGACCCCTAGTCATGAGCAGTTCTTC
TRBV7-9,few,NA,TRBJ1-4,CASSPDSNEKLFF,TGTGCCAGCAGCCCCGACAGTAATGAAAAACTGTTTTTT
TRBV6-1,few,NA,TRBJ1-5,CASSAINQPQHF,TGTGCCAGCAGTGCGATAAATCAGCCCCAGCATTTT
TRBV7-9,NA,TRBD1,TRBJ2-5,CASSLGPGQGAAWQETQYF,TGTGCCAGCAGCTTAGGACCGGGACAGGGGGCGGCTTGGCAAGAGACCCAGTACTTC
TRBV7-8,NA,NA,TRBJ2-3,CASSLAGRGTDTQYF,TGTGCCAGCAGCTTAGCGGGCAGGGGTACAGATACGCAGTATTTT
TRBV4-3,NA,TRBD1,TRBJ2-1,CASSQAGQGINEQFF,TGCGCCAGCAGCCAAGCGGGACAGGGGATAAATGAGCAGTTCTTC
TRBV5-4,NA,TRBD1,TRBJ1-4,CASSSGQGTTTNEKLFF,TGTGCCAGCAGCTCAGGACAGGGGACTACAACTAATGAAAAACTGTTTTTT
TRBV28,NA,TRBD2,TRBJ2-7,CASSFDSGGAVLYEQYF,TGTGCCAGCAGTTTTGACTCCGGGGGGGCCGTCCTCTACGAGCAGTACTTC
TRBV29-1,once,TRBD1,TRBJ1-1,CSVTGTGTEAFF,TGCAGCGTCACCGGGACAGGCACTGAAGCTTTCTTT
TRBV6-4,once,TRBD2,TRBJ2-1,CASSDETSGSNEQFF,TGTGCCAGCAGTGACGAGACTAGCGGGAGCAATGAGCAGTTCTTC
TRBV11-1,NA,NA,TRBJ2-1,CASSLVVAGNEQFF,TGTGCCAGCAGCTTGGTAGTAGCAGGCAATGAGCAGTTCTTC
TRBV15,NA,NA,TRBJ2-7,CATSRGVKIEQYF,TGTGCCACCAGCAGAGGGGTTAAGATCGAGCAGTACTTC
TRBV9,NA,NA,TRBJ2-7,CASSVAGQGYEQYF,TGTGCCAGCAGCGTAGCTGGGCAGGGATACGAGCAGTACTTC
TRBV6-6,once,NA,TRBJ2-1,CASSRTGLENEQFF,TGTGCCAGCAGTCGTACGGGACTTGAAAATGAGCAGTTCTTC
TRBV9,NA,NA,TRBJ2-2,CASSVWGTGELFF,TGTGCCAGCAGCGTATGGGGGACCGGGGAGCTGTTTTTT
TRBV27,NA,NA,TRBJ2-7,CASSLSGHRSYEQYF,TGTGCCAGCAGTTTATCTGGTCACAGGTCCTACGAGCAGTACTTC
TRBV4-3,NA,NA,TRBJ2-1,CASSRYWGAGEQFF,TGCGCCAGCAGCCGCTACTGGGGTGCAGGTGAGCAGTTCTTC
TRBV30,NA,NA,TRBJ1-3,CAWSEGRSGNTIYF,TGTGCCTGGAGTGAGGGCCGCTCTGGAAACACCATATATTTT
TRBV7-9,NA,TRBD1,TRBJ2-7,CASSYLETGGGYYEQYF,TGTGCCAGCAGCTACCTGGAGACAGGGGGTGGGTACTACGAGCAGTACTTC
TRBV6-5,once,TRBD1,TRBJ1-5,CASSSQGGDQPQHF,TGTGCCAGCAGTTCCCAGGGGGGGGATCAGCCCCAGCATTTT
TRBV9,NA,TRBD1,TRBJ1-1,CASSAMDRYNTEAFF,TGTGCCAGCAGCGCCATGGACAGGTATAACACTGAAGCTTTCTTT
TRBV5-4,once,NA,TRBJ1-1,CASSLDQGSYTEAFF,TGTGCCAGCAGCTTGGATCAGGGAAGTTACACTGAAGCTTTCTTT
TRBV5-3,NA,NA,TRBJ1-2,CARSLVGNYGYTF,TGTGCCAGAAGCTTGGTAGGGAACTATGGCTACACCTTC
TRBV2,NA,NA,TRBJ2-2,CASSVPGELFF,TGTGCCAGCAGTGTTCCCGGGGAGCTGTTTTTT
TRBV9,NA,NA,TRBJ2-7,CASSDDREDEQYF,TGTGCCAGCAGCGATGACAGGGAGGACGAGCAGTACTTC
TRBV5-4,NA,TRBD2,TRBJ2-7,CASSLVASGGEQYF,TGTGCCAGCAGCTTGGTCGCTTCCGGGGGGGAGCAGTACTTC
TRBV19,NA,NA,TRBJ2-1,CASSIDEAISYNEQFF,TGTGCCAGTAGTATAGATGAAGCCATCTCCTACAATGAGCAGTTCTTC
TRBV5-4,NA,TRBD2,TRBJ2-3,CASSSTSGSTDTQYF,TGTGCCAGCAGTTCGACTAGCGGGAGCACAGATACGCAGTATTTT
TRBV11-2,NA,NA,TRBJ2-7,CASSLEGGEQYF,TGTGCCAGCAGCTTAGAAGGGGGGGAGCAGTACTTC
TRBV4-1,NA,NA,TRBJ1-3,CASSQDSVPGNTIYF,TGCGCCAGCAGCCAAGATTCCGTTCCTGGAAACACCATATATTTT
TRBV28,NA,TRBD1,TRBJ2-4,CASSAVDRGAKNIQYF,TGTGCCAGCAGTGCTGTAGACAGGGGGGCCAAAAACATTCAGTACTTC
TRBV4-2,NA,TRBD1,TRBJ2-5,CASRDYGTGKETQYF,TGTGCCAGCAGGGATTACGGGACAGGGAAAGAGACCCAGTACTTC
TRBV5-8,NA,NA,TRBJ2-1,CASSLALNEQFF,TGTGCCAGCAGTCTGGCCCTAAATGAGCAGTTCTTC